Below, one TCR beta chain is given with its context. This clonotype has a handful of counts. The specificity of this receptor is unknown. No per-base quality is available; no much larger clone lies one base away. The data belong to a study of blood T cells in healthy people across ages (dated by TCRdb to the mid-2010s). General notes on the study: Template switching captured roughly one uniquely barcoded TCR beta cDNA molecule per two T cells in model experiments. To avoid experimental bias, donors of different ages were spread randomly across the sequencing lanes. Using deep sequencing normalized with unique cDNA molecular identifiers, the study measured how TCR beta repertoire diversity changes with age. Donors were grouped into four age groups: young (average roughly 16 years), middle-aged (roughly 37), aged (around 60) and long-lived (around 82). Two additional independent replicas of 1 million unique cDNA reads from the same blood draw were analyzed for two donors (one aged 18 to 30 and one aged 80 or older). Overall results and qualifications from the work: Because donor CMV infection status was unknown, age-related changes in expanded clonotypes were potentially confounded. Estimates of total diversity based on one million sequenced T cells were considered lower bounds and underestimates. Observed TCR beta diversity correlated strongly with the percentage of naive T cells measured by flow cytometry. Bulk unsorted PBMC profiling prevented conclusive comparison of naive and antigen-experienced compartments. Observed TCR beta diversity per million T cells fell roughly linearly with age, and a significant reduction was already apparent by age approximately 41. The long-lived group showed more naive CD4+ T cells, fewer expanded clones and increased TCR diversity than the aged group, suggesting age selection.

The CDR3 contains 15 residues, cysteine and phenylalanine counted. Only the CDR3 DNA is retained, 45 bases long and in frame from the first base. Trimmed from V: 8 bases; trimmed from J: 5 bases; junction bases lacking a gene match: 9. The library was made by 5' RACE. Sequencing instrument: Illumina HiSeq 2500. A second roughly 7 to 12 cycle PCR used a sample-barcoded 5' primer and a J-beta primer mix. A template-switch 5' adaptor carrying 12 random nucleotides introduced a unique molecular identifier onto each TCR beta cDNA molecule. Each sample yielded at least 3 million CDR3-containing paired-end reads. First-strand cDNA was synthesized from all RNA with the Mint cDNA synthesis kit, primed by a TRBC-specific oligonucleotide. All cDNA was treated with uracil-DNA glycosylase and then went through a first 18-cycle PCR with the universal primers M1SS and BC2_uni_R. Concerning the study's data processing: For normalization, 1 million high-quality reads were randomly selected from each sample, with every read carrying a distinct molecular identifier. Instead of being binned into consensus sequences, reads with shared molecular identifiers were discarded. MiTCR, run with a Q25 quality threshold and the strictest error-elimination algorithm, handled CDR3 identification, clonotype clustering and error correction. Lower-bound total TCR beta diversity was estimated with a nonparametric unseen species model using Euler transformation. TCRdb itself trimmed the public reads at Q25 with fastp, ran MiXCR and retained productive beta chains. Identical CDR3 protein sequences are pooled into one entry, listed with their most common genes and DNA. TCRdb's processing, not the study's, gives the V and J calls here. For this sample the table gives approximately 1.5 million distinct CDR3 sequences, of which about 42% were detected only once. About 4.1% of the sample is held by the ten biggest clonotypes.

The donors were 40 or so Caucasian individuals from Russia, aged roughly 6 to 100 years, who were systemically healthy. About 9.8 milliliters of peripheral blood were drawn from each donor into EDTA-treated Vacutainer tubes. Ficoll-Paque density-gradient centrifugation was used to isolate PBMCs, with at least 6.5 million per sample. Total RNA was extracted from PBMCs with Trizol reagent, with at least 5 micrograms obtained per sample. Naive CD45RAhigh/CD27high T cell percentages were measured by flow cytometry on a PBMC aliquot from every donor. The sequencing input was blood. The sequence came from a woman aged 18 to 35 in good health. The chain links TRBV12-3 or TRBV12-4 with TRBJ2-1; the junction holds 10 bases that match TRBD2. The CDR3 reads as follows: CASGLERGGNNEQFF. The nucleotide sequence reads as follows: TGTGCCAGCGGTCTGGAGCGGGGGGGCAACAATGAGCAGTTCTTC.